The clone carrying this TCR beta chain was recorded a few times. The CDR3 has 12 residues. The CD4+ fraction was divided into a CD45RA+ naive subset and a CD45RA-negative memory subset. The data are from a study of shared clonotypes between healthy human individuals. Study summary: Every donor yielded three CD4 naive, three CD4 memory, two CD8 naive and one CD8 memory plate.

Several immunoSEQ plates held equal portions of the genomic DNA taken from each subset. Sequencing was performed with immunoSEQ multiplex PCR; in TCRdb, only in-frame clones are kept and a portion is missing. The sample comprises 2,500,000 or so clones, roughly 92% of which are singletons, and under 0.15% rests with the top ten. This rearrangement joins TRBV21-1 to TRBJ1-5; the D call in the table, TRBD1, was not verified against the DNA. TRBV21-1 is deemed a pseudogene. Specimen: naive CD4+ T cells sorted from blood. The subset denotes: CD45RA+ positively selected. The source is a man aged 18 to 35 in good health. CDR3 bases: TGTGCCAGCAGCCCCAGGAATCAGCCCCAGCATTTT. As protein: CASSPRNQPQHF.